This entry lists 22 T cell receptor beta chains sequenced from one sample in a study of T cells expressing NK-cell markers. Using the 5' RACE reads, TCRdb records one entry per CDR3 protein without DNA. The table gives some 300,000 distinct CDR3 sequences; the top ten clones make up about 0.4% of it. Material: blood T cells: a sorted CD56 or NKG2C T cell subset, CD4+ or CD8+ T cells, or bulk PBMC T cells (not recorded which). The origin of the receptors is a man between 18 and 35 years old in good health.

This CDR3 is CASSQDRGIKLDTIYF. This chain joins TRBV4-2 and TRBJ1-3; TCRdb names TRBD1, which stays unverified in the absence of DNA. This CDR3 is 16 amino acids long. Germline V gene sequence: CDR1 LGHNA, CDR2 YNFKEQ.

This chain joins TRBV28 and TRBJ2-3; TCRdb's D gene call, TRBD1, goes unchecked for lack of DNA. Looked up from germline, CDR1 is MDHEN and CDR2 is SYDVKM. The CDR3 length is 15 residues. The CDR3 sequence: CASSQTGSGPDTQYF.

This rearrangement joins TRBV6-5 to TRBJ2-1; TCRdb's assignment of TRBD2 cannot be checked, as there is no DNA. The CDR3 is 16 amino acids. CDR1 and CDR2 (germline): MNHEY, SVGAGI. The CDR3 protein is CASSYRAGVIKNEQFF.

CDR3: CASSLDPDRAYEQYF. The V call is TRBV5-1, the J call TRBJ2-7; without DNA, the TCRdb call of TRBD1 cannot be checked. The CDR3 has 15 residues. Germline V lookup: CDR1 SGHRS, CDR2 YFSETQ.

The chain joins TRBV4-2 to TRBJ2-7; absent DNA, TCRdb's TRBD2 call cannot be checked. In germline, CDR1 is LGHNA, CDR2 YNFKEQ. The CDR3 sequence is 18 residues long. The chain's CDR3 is CASSQEMPSGTSGYEQYF.

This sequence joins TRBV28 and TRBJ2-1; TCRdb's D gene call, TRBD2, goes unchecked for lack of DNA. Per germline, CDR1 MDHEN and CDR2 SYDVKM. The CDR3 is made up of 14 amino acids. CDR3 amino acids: CASNLAGDYNEQFF.

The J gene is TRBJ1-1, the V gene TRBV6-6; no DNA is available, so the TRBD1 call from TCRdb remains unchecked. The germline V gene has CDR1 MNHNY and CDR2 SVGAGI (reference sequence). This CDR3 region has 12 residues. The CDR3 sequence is CASSSADREAFF.

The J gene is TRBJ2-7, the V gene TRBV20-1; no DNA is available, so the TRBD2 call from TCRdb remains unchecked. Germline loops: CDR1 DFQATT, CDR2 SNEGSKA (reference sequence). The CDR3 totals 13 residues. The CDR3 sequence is CSAITLGVYEQYF.

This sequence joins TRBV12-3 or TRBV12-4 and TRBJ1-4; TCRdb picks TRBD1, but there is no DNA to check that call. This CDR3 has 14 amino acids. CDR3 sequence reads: CASRPGRINEKLFF.

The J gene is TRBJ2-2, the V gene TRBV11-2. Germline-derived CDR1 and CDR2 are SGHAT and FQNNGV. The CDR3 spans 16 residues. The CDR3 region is CASSLVMSANTGELFF.

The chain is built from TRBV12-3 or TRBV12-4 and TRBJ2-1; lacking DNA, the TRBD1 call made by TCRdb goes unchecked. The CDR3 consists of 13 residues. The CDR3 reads CASSLLQGSEQFF.

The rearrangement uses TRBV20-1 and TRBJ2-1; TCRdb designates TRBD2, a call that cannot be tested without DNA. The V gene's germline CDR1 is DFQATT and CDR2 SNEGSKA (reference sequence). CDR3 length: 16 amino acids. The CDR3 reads CSAHRQTSGSVYEQFF.

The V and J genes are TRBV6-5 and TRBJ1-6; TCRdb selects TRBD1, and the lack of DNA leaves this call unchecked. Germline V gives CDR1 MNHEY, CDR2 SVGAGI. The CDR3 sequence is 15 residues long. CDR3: CASSYGDRADSPLHF.

The CDR3 is CASSLVARGVVSEAFF. The J gene is TRBJ1-1, the V gene TRBV7-8; TCRdb outputs TRBD1, but without DNA this stays unchecked. Germline lookup yields CDR1 SGHVS and CDR2 FQNEAQ. The length of the CDR3 is 16 residues.

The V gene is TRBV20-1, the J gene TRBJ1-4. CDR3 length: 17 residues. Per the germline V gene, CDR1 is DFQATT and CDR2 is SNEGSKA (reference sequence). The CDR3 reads CSAHDLGQSRTNEKLFF.

This CDR3 reads CSASPGLQLGGRPYETQYF. The rearrangement uses TRBV20-1 and TRBJ2-5; the TRBD2 assignment by TCRdb is unverifiable without DNA. The germline CDR1 and CDR2 sequences are DFQATT and SNEGSKA (reference sequence). The CDR3 sequence is 19 residues long.

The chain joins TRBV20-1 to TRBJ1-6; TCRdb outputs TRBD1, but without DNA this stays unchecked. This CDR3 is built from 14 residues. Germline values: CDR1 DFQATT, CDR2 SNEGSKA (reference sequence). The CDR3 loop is CSALGQSNNSPLHF.

CDR3 in amino acids: CASSVASDTQYF. This chain connects TRBV9 to TRBJ2-3. CDR1 and CDR2 from the germline V gene are SGDLS and YYNGEE. This CDR3 comprises 12 residues.

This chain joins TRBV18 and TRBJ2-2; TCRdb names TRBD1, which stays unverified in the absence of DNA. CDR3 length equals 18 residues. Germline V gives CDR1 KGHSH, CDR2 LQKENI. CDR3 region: CASSSGFPAWANTGELFF.

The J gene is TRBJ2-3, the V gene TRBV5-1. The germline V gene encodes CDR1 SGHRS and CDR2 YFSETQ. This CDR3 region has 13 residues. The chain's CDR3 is CASSREGTDTQYF.

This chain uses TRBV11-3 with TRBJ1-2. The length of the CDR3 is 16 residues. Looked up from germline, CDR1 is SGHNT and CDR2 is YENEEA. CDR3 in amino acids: CASRSLSNRDSGGYTF.

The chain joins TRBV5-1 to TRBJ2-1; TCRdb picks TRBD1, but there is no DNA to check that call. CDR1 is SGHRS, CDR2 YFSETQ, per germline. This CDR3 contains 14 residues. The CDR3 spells CASSNGGSLNEQFF.